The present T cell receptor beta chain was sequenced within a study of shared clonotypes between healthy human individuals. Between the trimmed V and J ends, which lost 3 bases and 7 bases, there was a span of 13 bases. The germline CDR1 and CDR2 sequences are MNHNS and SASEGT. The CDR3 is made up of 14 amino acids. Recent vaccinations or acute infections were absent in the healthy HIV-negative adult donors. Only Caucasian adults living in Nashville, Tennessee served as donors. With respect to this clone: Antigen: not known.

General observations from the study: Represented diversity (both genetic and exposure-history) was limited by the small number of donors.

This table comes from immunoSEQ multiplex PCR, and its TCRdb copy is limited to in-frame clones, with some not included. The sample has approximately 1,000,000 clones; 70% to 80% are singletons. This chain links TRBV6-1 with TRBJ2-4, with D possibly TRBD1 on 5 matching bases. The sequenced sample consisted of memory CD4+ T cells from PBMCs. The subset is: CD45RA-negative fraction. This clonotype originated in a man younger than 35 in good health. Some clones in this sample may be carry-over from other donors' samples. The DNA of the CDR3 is TGTGCCAGCAGTGAGGGTGGGGCAGGGAACATTCAGTACTTC. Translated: CASSEGGAGNIQYF.